This T cell receptor (beta chain) was sequenced for a study of blood T cells in healthy people across ages. Broader study findings: Samples with more naive T cells showed higher observed beta diversity. Diversity of TCR beta per million T cells declined in a roughly linear way with age.

Using a J-beta primer mix together with a sample-barcoded 5' primer, a second PCR was run for roughly 7 to 12 cycles. TCRdb recomputed calls from the 5' RACE reads with MiXCR, one row per CDR3 protein. Here the sample spans 800,000 or so distinct CDR3 sequences, approximately 67% being singletons. Turning to this clonotype: Its antigen is still unknown.

The source is a man aged 25-45 years in good health. The sequenced sample was blood.

The CDR3 is CASGWGWAEQYF. CDR3 in DNA: TGTGCTAGTGGTTGGGGTTGGGCCGAGCAGTACTTC. The chain employs TRBV12-5 and TRBJ2-4; no definite D call. The J call is in doubt because the DNA end fits TRBJ2-7 better. The CDR3 has 12 amino acids. Germline loops: CDR1 LGHNT, CDR2 FRNRAP.